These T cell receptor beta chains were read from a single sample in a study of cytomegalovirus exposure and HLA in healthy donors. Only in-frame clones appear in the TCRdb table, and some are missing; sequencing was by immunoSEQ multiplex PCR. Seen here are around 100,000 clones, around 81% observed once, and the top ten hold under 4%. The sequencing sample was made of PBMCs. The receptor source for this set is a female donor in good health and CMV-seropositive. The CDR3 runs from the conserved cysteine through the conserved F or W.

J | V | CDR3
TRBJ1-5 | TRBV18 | CASSTRAGEGQPQHF
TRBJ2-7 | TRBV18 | CASSPDRAYEQYF
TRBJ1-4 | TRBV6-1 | CASSEALGGQNEKLFF
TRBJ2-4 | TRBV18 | CASSPGAAKNIQYF
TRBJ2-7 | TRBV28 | CASSSRGGSYEQYF
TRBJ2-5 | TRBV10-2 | CASSVRTSGGLQETQYF
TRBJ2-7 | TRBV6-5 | CASSRVGTGGAEQYF
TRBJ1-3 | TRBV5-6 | CASSLDSSGNTIYF
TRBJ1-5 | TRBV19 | CASSIIFRENKVQPQHF
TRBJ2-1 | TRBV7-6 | CASSFEQGAGNEQFF
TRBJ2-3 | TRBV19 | CASSIRQGGDTDTQYF
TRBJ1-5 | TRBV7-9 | CASSSSRRDSNQPQHF
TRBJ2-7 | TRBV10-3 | CAISESPGLAGGEQYF
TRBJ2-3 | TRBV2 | CASSIASGRADTQYF
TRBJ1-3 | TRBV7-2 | CASSSSVGLGNTIYF
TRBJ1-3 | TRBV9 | CASSVAVSGNTIYF
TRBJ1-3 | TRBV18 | CASSPMPRGQPGNTIYF
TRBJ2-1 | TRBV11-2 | CASSPIAGSPYNEQFF
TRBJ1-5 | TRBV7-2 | CASSTGQGAGNQPQHF
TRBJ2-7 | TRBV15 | CATSSSRGSSYEQYF
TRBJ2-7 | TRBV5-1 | CASSLEAGGGYEQYF
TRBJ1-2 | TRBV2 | CASTPEGHYGYTF
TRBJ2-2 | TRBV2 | CASLRGGANTGELFF
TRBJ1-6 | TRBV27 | CASSIKGQGRSPLHF
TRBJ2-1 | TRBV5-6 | CASTMGQGVYNEQFF
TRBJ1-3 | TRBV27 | CASSLGPSGNTIYF
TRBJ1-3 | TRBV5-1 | CASSPTTGPSGNTIYF
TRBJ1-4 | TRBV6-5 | CASSQDRVDEKLFF
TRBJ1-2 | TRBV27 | CASSRDRVSSYTF
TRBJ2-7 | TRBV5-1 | CASSVLGGTASSYEQYF
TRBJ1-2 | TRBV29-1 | CSAQAGTGGTYGYTF
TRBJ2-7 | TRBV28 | CASSLPDSGAYEQYF
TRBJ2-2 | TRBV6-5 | CASSSPSAGGPGELFF
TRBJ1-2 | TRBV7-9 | CASSSDYGYTF
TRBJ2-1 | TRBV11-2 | CASSLGGTADNEQFF
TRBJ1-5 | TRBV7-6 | CASSAQRWAGQPQHF
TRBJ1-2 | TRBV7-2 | CASSLGGQGDYGYTF
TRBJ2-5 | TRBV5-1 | CASSSERDRGRETQYF
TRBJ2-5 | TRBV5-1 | CASSFTGQETQYF
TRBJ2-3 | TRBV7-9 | CASSLAESNDTQYF
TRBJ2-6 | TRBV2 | CASSEVLAGVYSGANVLTF
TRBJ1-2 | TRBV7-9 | CASSLGGQGGPLYGYTF
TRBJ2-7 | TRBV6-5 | CASSFSRGPYEQYF
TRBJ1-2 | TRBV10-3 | CAISESRQGANLYGYTF
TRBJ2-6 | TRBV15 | CATSRDWGGEANVLTF
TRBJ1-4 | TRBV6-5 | CASSLVGTENEKLFF
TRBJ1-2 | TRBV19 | CASRVGGGSGYTF
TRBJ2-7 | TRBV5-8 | CASSVPWDRGEDEQYF
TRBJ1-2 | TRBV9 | CASSVEGLGVYGYPF